This record covers a single T cell receptor (beta chain). V was trimmed by 0 bases and J by 6 bases, leaving 15 bases between them. The CDR3 has 16 residues. In germline, CDR1 is LGHDT, CDR2 YNNKEL (reference sequence). Authors' methods: How many nucleated cells were present was estimated from reference gene primer amplification. Clones were sequenced by immunoSEQ multiplex PCR, and TCRdb holds only the in-frame ones, with some missing. V, J and clone size are taken as reported in that table, and D and trimming were inferred from the DNA itself. Of approximately 130,000 clones listed, roughly 80% were seen once; the top ten hold 7.9%. This record belongs to a study of blood T cell repertoires in COVID-19. Overall study context: Samples came from the United States, Italy and Spain, spanning acute and convalescent COVID-19. PBMCs, B-cell-depleted T cells, or T cells provided the cDNA or gDNA that made up the material.

This clonotype was obtained from a human donor in a cohort sampled during active COVID-19. The chain joins TRBV3-1 (or the pseudogene TRBV3-2) to TRBJ2-4, with D maybe TRBD1 (6 bases). The sample comprised peripheral blood. The CDR3 nucleotides are TGTGCCAGCAGCCAAGATCCGGCAGGGGTGACAAACATTCAGTACTTC. Translation gives CASSQDPAGVTNIQYF.